This note documents a single TCR beta chain sequence. The sample is drawn from a study of blood T cell repertoires in COVID-19. Libraries were prepared by immunoSEQ multiplex PCR; TCRdb keeps only in-frame clonotypes and omits some of them. The table shows over 150,000 clones, with around four fifths occurring only once. CDR3 length equals 14 residues. Germline V gene sequence: CDR1 SGHAT, CDR2 FQNNGV. The V end lost 2 bases, the J end lost 3 bases, and 10 bases lay between the germline ends. The chain joins TRBV11-2 to TRBJ1-2; a weak D match, TRBD1 (5 bases). This sequence was found in a man between 40 and 49 years old who had recovered from COVID-19. Sequenced input: PBMCs or T cells enriched from blood (not recorded which). CDR3 sequence (DNA): TGTGCCAGCAGCTTACCGGGGGAGCACTATGGCTACACCTTC. Protein product: CASSLPGEHYGYTF.